This T cell receptor (beta chain) was captured by sequencing in a study of identical twins. One entry per CDR3 protein, called by TCRdb with MiXCR from the 5' RACE reads. The sample has just under 650,000 distinct CDR3 sequences, under 8.5% seen once; the top ten hold roughly 1.6%. V lost 0 bases to trimming and J lost 0 bases, with 10 bases between them. CDR3 length equals 16 residues. The germline CDR1 and CDR2 sequences are LGHNA and YNFKEQ. The same data also contributed to another study, on yellow fever vaccine responses in identical twins. That source adds: Twins' vaccine T cell response reportedly seemed partly convergent, partly personalized.

Sequencing was done on a sample of PBMCs. The clonotype was recovered from a woman aged 18-29 years in good health. The V call is TRBV4-2, the J call TRBJ2-3; maybe TRBD1 (6 bases). The CDR3 coding sequence is TGTGCCAGCAGCCAAGACCGGACAGCAAGCACAGATACGCAGTATTTT. Encoded protein: CASSQDRTASTDTQYF.